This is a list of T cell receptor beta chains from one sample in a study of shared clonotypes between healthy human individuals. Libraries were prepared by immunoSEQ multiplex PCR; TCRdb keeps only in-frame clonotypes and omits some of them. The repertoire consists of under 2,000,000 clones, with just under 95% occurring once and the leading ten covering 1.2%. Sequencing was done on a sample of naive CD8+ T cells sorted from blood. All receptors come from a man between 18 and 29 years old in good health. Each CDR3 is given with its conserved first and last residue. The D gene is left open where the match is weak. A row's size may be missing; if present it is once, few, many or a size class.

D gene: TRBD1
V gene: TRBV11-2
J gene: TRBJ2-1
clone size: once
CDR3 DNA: TGTGCCAGCAGCTTAGGGACCGGGACAGGTCTCCCCGAGCAGTTCTTC
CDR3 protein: CASSLGTGTGLPEQFF

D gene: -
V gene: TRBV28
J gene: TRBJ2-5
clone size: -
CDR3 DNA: TGTGCCAGCAGGACCCCCAACGGCGGCGGAGAGACCCAGTACTTC
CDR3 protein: CASRTPNGGGETQYF

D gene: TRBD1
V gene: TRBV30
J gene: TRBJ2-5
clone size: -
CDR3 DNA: TGTGCCTGGATCGGGACAGGGGGCCCAGAGACCCAGTACTTC
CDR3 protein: CAWIGTGGPETQYF

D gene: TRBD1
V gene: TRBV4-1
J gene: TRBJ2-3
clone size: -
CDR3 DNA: TGCGCCAGCAGCCAAGGTGGGACAGGGGATTATACGCAGTATTTT
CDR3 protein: CASSQGGTGDYTQYF

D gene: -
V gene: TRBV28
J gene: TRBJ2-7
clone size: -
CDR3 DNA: TGTGCCAGCAGTTTGGTCGGGAGTGGCTACGAGCAGTACTTC
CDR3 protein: CASSLVGSGYEQYF

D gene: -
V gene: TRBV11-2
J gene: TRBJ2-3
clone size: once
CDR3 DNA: TGTGCCAGCAGCCCTGCTCCACTAGCTCCGCAGTATTTT
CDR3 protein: CASSPAPLAPQYF

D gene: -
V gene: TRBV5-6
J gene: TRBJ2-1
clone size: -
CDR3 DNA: TGTGCCAGCAGCCTGCTCGTAGGCGGGATGGGTAATGAGCAGTTCTTC
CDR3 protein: CASSLLVGGMGNEQFF

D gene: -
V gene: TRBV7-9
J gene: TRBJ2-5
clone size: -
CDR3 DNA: TGTGCCAGCAGCTCATTACAAGAGACCCAGTACTTC
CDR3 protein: CASSSLQETQYF

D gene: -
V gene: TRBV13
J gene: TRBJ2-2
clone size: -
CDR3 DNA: TGTGCCAGCAGCCTACATTTGGAGGGGGACACCGGGGAGCTGTTTTTT
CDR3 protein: CASSLHLEGDTGELFF

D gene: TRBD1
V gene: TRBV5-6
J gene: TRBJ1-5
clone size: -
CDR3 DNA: TGTGCCAGCAGCTTGGTATTCCTGGGACAGGGTGTAGGACAGCCCCAGCATTTT
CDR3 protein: CASSLVFLGQGVGQPQHF

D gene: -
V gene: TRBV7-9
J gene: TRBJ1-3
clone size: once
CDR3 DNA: TGTGCCAGTTCGGCCTCTGGAAACACCATATATTTT
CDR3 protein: CASSASGNTIYF

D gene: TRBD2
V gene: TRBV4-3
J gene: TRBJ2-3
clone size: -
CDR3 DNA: TGCGCCAGCAGCCAAGAGATAGCGGGAGAAACAGATACGCAGTATTTT
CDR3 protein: CASSQEIAGETDTQYF

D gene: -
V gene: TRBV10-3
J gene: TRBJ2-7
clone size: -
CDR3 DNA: TGTGCCATCAGTGTCGCCACCACCTACGAGCAGTACTTC
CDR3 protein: CAISVATTYEQYF

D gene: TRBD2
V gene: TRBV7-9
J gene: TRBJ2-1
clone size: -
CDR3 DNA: TGTGCCAGCAGGAACAGACTAGCGGGGAGCAATGAGCGGTTCTTC
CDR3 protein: CASRNRLAGSNERFF

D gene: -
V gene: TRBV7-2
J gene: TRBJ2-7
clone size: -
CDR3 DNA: TGTGCCAGCAGCTTAATAAGTTCCTACGAGCAGTACTTC
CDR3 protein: CASSLISSYEQYF

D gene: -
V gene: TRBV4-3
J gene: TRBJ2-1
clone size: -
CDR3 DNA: TGCGCCAGCAGCCTCGACAGGATGAGCTCCTACAATGAGCAGTTCTTC
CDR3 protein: CASSLDRMSSYNEQFF

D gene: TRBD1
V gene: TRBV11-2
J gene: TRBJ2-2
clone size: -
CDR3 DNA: TGTGCCAGCAGCTTATTGCGGACAGGGGAGTATCACGGGGAGCTGTTTTTT
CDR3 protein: CASSLLRTGEYHGELFF

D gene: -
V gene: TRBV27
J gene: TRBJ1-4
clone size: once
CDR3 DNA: TGTGCCAGCAGTTTAAACGTGGCAGGGAAGGAAAAACTGTTTTTT
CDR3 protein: CASSLNVAGKEKLFF

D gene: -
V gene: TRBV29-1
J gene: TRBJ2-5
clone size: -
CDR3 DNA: TGCAGCGTTGAACTCAGGGACTTACGAGAGACCCAGTACTTC
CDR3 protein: CSVELRDLRETQYF

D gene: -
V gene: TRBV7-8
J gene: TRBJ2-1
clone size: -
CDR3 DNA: TGTGCCAGCAGTTCGACCAATGAGCAGTTCTTC
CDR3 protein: CASSSTNEQFF

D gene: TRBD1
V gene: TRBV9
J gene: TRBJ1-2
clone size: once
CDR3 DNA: TGTGCCAGCAGCGTAGCCCTTGGACAGGGAAGCTATGGCTACACCTTC
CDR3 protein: CASSVALGQGSYGYTF

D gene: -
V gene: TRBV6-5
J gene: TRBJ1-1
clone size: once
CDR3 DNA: TGTGCCAGCAGTTACCTCCGGACGGAATTGGACACTGAAGCTTTCTTT
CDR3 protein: CASSYLRTELDTEAFF

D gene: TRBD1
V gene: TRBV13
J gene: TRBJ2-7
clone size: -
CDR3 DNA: TGTGCCAGCAGCCCCCGGACAGGGACCTTCTCCTACGAGCAGTACTTC
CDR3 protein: CASSPRTGTFSYEQYF

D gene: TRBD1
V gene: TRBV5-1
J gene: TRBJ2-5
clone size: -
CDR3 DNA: TGCGCCAGCAGCGGAGACGGGACAGGGTTCAAGAGGACCCAGTACTTC
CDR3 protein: CASSGDGTGFKRTQYF

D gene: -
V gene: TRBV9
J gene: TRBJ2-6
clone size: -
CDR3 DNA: TGTGCCAGCAGCCCTCGTTACTCTGGGGCCAACGTCCTGACTTTC
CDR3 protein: CASSPRYSGANVLTF

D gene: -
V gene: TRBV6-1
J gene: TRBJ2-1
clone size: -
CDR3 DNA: TGTGCCAGCAGGAGGGGGTCTAGCTCCTACAATGAGCAGTTCTTC
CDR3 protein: CASRRGSSSYNEQFF

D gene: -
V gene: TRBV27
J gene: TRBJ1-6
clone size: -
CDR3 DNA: TGTGCCAGCTTTCCCGCCGGGGGGGGTTCTTATTCACCCCTCCACTTT
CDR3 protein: CASFPAGGGSYSPLHF

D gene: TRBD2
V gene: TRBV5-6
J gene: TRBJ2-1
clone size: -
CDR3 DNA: TGTGCCAGCAGTCAAGGGATGGCGGGAGACTACAATGAGCAGTTCTTC
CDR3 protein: CASSQGMAGDYNEQFF

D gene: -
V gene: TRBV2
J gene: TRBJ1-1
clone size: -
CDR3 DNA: TGTGCCAGCCCACCTGGCAGGGGCGCGACTGAAGCTTTCTTT
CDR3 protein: CASPPGRGATEAFF

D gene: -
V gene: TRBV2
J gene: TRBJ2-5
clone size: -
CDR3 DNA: TGTGCCAGCAGTGAAGGTGCCTTGGGGACCCAGTACTTC
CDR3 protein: CASSEGALGTQYF

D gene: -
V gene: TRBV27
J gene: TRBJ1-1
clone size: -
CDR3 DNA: TGTGCCAGCAGTTTTTCCACAGGGAACACTGAAGCTTTCTTT
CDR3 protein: CASSFSTGNTEAFF

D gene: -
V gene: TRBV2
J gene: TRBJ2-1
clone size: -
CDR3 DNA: TGTGCCAGCAGTGAAGCGCTAGGAGATGAGCAGTTCTTC
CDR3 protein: CASSEALGDEQFF

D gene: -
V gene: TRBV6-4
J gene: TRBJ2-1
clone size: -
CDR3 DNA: TGTGCCAGCAGTCTAATTCCGACGGCCAGGCAGGAGCAGTTCTTC
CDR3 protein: CASSLIPTARQEQFF

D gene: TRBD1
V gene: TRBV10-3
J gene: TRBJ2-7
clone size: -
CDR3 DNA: TGTGCCATCAGAATTGACCCTGGGACAGGGGTAGAATCCGAGCAGTACTTC
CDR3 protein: CAIRIDPGTGVESEQYF

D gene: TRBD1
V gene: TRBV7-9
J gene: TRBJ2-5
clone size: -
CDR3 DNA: TGTGCCAGCAGCTTAAGGGACAGAGCACAAGAGACCCAGTACTTC
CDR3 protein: CASSLRDRAQETQYF

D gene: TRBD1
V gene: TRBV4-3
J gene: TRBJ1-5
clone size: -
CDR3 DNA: TGCGCCAGCAGCCAGAGACAGGGGCTGGAGCCCCAGCATTTT
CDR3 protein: CASSQRQGLEPQHF

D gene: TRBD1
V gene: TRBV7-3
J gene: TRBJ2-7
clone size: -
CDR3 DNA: TGTGCCAGCAGCCCCGGACAGGGAAAGGGATACGAGCAGTACTTC
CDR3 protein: CASSPGQGKGYEQYF